Reported below is one T cell receptor (beta chain). Sequenced by immunoSEQ multiplex PCR; TCRdb stores in-frame clones only, minus some. In the table there are about 210,000 clones, 83% of which are singletons. The data belong to a study of blood T cell repertoires in COVID-19. This clonotype originated in a woman in her 40s with active or convalescent COVID-19. Sequenced: peripheral blood.

CDR3 sequence (DNA): TGTGCTCGCTTGGGAGAGCAGTCCCTCGCTTTCTTT. Protein: CARLGEQSLAFF. The chain recombines TRBV7-7 with TRBJ1-1; no definite D call. The germline V gene has CDR1 SSHAT and CDR2 FNYEAQ (reference sequence). The length of the CDR3 is 12 residues.